This is a list of T cell receptor beta chains from one sample in a study of blood T cell repertoires in COVID-19. Generated by immunoSEQ multiplex PCR, the TCRdb table keeps only in-frame clones and is missing some. Of approximately 190,000 clones in the sample, 86% are singletons; the top ten hold approximately 25%. The specimen sequenced was PBMCs or T cells enriched from blood (not recorded which). These receptors came from a woman between 40 and 50 years old in a cohort exposed to, infected with or recovered from COVID-19 (not recorded which). Each CDR3 is given with its conserved first and last residue. A D gene is named only where the DNA matches it firmly. Not every row has a clone size; where given, it reads once, few, many or a size class.

d_gene	v_gene	abundance	j_gene	CDR3aa	CDR3nt
NA	TRBV5-1	few	TRBJ1-2	CASSLVSGPTNYGYTF	TGCGCCAGCAGCTTGGTATCAGGGCCTACTAACTATGGCTACACCTTC
NA	TRBV27	NA	TRBJ2-1	CASNPYPTYNEQFF	TGTGCCAGCAATCCCTATCCAACCTACAATGAGCAGTTCTTC
NA	TRBV3-1/TRBV3-2	NA	TRBJ2-5	CASSQEGRGYGETQYF	TGTGCCAGCAGCCAAGAGGGCCGGGGGTATGGGGAGACCCAGTACTTC
NA	TRBV29-1	NA	TRBJ2-2	CSTRDTGELFF	TGCAGCACCCGGGACACCGGGGAGCTGTTTTTT
NA	TRBV4-1	NA	TRBJ2-7	CASSQKGHTRYEQYF	TGCGCCAGCAGCCAAAAAGGACATACCCGCTACGAGCAGTACTTC
NA	TRBV7-9	NA	TRBJ2-7	CASSHYLRGYEQYF	TGTGCCAGCAGCCATTACCTCAGGGGATACGAGCAGTACTTC
NA	TRBV5-5	NA	TRBJ1-5	CASSLTGFNQPQHF	TGTGCCAGCAGCCTCACAGGGTTCAATCAGCCCCAGCATTTT
NA	TRBV10-1	once	TRBJ2-1	CASSESREQFF	TGCGCCAGCAGTGAGTCGCGTGAGCAGTTCTTC
NA	TRBV3-1/TRBV3-2	few	TRBJ2-5	CASSQDTGVRETQYF	TGTGCCAGCAGCCAAGATACGGGGGTTCGAGAGACCCAGTACTTC
TRBD1	TRBV6-1	NA	TRBJ1-4	CASSDQGTVNEKLFF	TGTGCCAGCAGTGACCAAGGGACAGTCAATGAAAAACTGTTTTTT
NA	TRBV5-1	NA	TRBJ2-7	CASSSRQASSYEQYF	TGCGCCAGCAGCTCCAGACAGGCCAGCTCCTACGAGCAGTACTTC
NA	TRBV19	few	TRBJ1-1	CASSIGTGELNTEAFF	TGTGCCAGTAGTATTGGAACAGGCGAACTGAACACTGAAGCTTTCTTT
NA	TRBV12-3/TRBV12-4	NA	TRBJ1-2	CASSPMGYYGYTF	TGTGCCAGCAGCCCTATGGGCTACTATGGCTACACCTTC
TRBD1	TRBV7-2	NA	TRBJ1-2	CASSLVGGQGDYGYTF	TGTGCCAGCAGCTTAGTTGGGGGACAGGGGGACTATGGCTACACCTTC
TRBD1	TRBV19	NA	TRBJ2-2	CAKTGTGSNTGELFF	TGTGCCAAAACCGGGACAGGGTCGAACACCGGGGAGCTGTTTTTT
NA	TRBV27	NA	TRBJ1-6	CASSTGINNSPLHF	TGTGCCAGCAGTACCGGGATTAATAATTCACCCCTCCACTTT
NA	TRBV24-1	NA	TRBJ2-1	CATSDPDTYNEQFF	TGTGCCACCAGTGACCCAGATACCTACAATGAGCAGTTCTTC
NA	TRBV7-9	NA	TRBJ1-4	CASSKTGTSTEKLFF	TGTGCCAGCAGCAAAACAGGGACCTCTACTGAAAAACTGTTTTTT
NA	TRBV7-2	NA	TRBJ2-7	CASSLAVSHEQYF	TGTGCCAGCAGCTTAGCAGTTAGCCACGAGCAGTACTTC
NA	TRBV7-2	NA	TRBJ2-5	CASSLGPRETQYF	TGTGCCAGCAGCTTAGGGCCGCGGGAGACCCAGTACTTC
TRBD2	TRBV2	NA	TRBJ2-6	CASGLAGFSGANVLTF	TGTGCCAGTGGGCTAGCGGGATTCTCTGGGGCCAACGTCCTGACTTTC
NA	TRBV21-1	NA	TRBJ1-1	CASSKARGRGTEAFF	TGTGCCAGCAGCAAAGCGCGAGGGAGGGGCACTGAAGCTTTCTTT